Below, 31 T cell receptor beta chains from the same sample are listed, as sequenced in a study of human T cells and chemical hapten exposure. TCRdb analysed the RACE reads with MiXCR anew, one entry per CDR3 protein. This table has about 180,000 distinct CDR3 sequences, around 30% appearing once. Stated time point: pre-sensitization, week 0. Treatment given: therapeutic diphenylcyclopropenone sensitization with weekly scalp DPC. The sequencing used whole blood, collected in connection with sensitization to the hapten diphenylcyclopropenone (DPC). The receptors come from a woman aged 30 to 39 with alopecia areata. Some clones in this sample may be carry-over from other donors' samples.

This clonotype was picked up a small number of times. This rearrangement joins TRBV20-1 to TRBJ1-2, with unresolved D. The CDR3 sequence is 12 residues long. V lost 3 bases and J 8 bases, leaving 13 bases between the germline ends. Germline loops: CDR1 DFQATT, CDR2 SNEGSKA (reference sequence). For the CDR3, the DNA is TGCAGTGCTAGTACTCGGGAGGAGGGCTACACCTTC. Its protein product is CSASTREEGYTF.

In this sample, this clonotype turned up a few times. This chain uses TRBV12-3 or TRBV12-4 with TRBJ2-5; D is possibly TRBD1 or TRBD2 (5 bases each). V was pared by 7 bases and J by 0 bases, with 12 bases between. The CDR3 totals 14 residues. CDR3 sequence (DNA): TGTGCCAGCACCCTTTGGGGGTACCAAGAGACCCAGTACTTC. Its translation is CASTLWGYQETQYF.

This clonotype appeared once. The rearrangement links TRBV20-1 to TRBJ1-2, with a possible D match to TRBD1 (6 bases). This CDR3 has 13 amino acids. V dropped 3 bases and J dropped 3 bases, with 11 bases sitting between them. Germline CDR1 DFQATT, CDR2 SNEGSKA (reference sequence). This chain's CDR3 is CSASPNRDYGYTF. DNA for the CDR3: TGCAGTGCTAGCCCCAACAGGGACTATGGCTACACCTTC.

This clonotype turned up a few times. The rearrangement uses TRBV29-1 and TRBJ2-3, with D uncertain. The V end lost 4 bases, the J end lost 4 bases, and 6 bases lay between the germline ends. The germline gives CDR1 SQVTM, CDR2 ANQGSEA. The CDR3 loop spans 11 amino acids. As DNA, the CDR3 is TGCAGCGTTGCAGCAGCAGATACGCAGTATTTT. Translated, it gives CSVAAADTQYF.

The chain is built from TRBV3-1 and TRBJ1-6; 9 nucleotides line up with TRBD1. CDR1 is LGHDT, CDR2 YNNKEL, per germline (reference sequence). The length of the CDR3 is 16 residues. V shed 3 bases and J 6 bases; nucleotides not matched to a gene: 6. The CDR3 reads CASSHSNRGPNSPLHF. The DNA of the CDR3 is TGTGCCAGCAGCCACTCCAACAGGGGGCCTAATTCACCCCTCCACTTT.

The gene calls are TRBV10-3 and TRBJ1-5; 7 bases fit TRBD1. The germline gives CDR1 ENHRY, CDR2 SYGVKD. The CDR3 is 15 residues long. The J segment lost 4 bases and the V segment lost 2 bases, leaving 5 bases of the junction unmatched. DNA for the CDR3: TGTGCCATCAGTGAGGGAGGGGGCCGAAATCAGCCCCAGCATTTT. Its translation: CAISEGGGRNQPQHF.

This clonotype was found a few times. The V and J genes are TRBV10-3 and TRBJ2-1, with D maybe TRBD2 (5 bases). V was trimmed by 3 bases and J by 6 bases, leaving 12 bases between them. From germline, CDR1 is ENHRY and CDR2 SYGVKD. This CDR3 has 14 residues. The CDR3, as DNA: TGTGCCATCAGTGATTGGGAGTCGAGCAATGAGCAGTTCTTC. Translation: CAISDWESSNEQFF.

This chain connects TRBV6-6 to TRBJ1-1; D ambiguous. CDR1 and CDR2 from the germline V gene are MNHNY and SVGAGI (reference sequence). There are 14 residues in the CDR3. V gave up 2 bases and J gave up 3 bases, with 10 bases separating them. CDR3 residues: CASSYIGRDTEAFF. The CDR3 bases are TGTGCCAGCAGTTACATCGGTAGGGACACTGAAGCTTTCTTT.

Ten or more counts support this clonotype. CDR3 amino acids: CASSLMNTEAFF. CDR3 bases: TGTGCCAGCAGTTTGATGAACACTGAAGCTTTCTTT. V is TRBV28 and J is TRBJ1-1, with no clear D. Trimming took off 3 bases at V and 0 bases at J, with 2 bases between the two ends. The CDR3 is made up of 12 amino acids. CDR1 is MDHEN and CDR2 is SYDVKM in the germline V gene.

The J gene is TRBJ2-7, the V gene TRBV11-1; weak D call: TRBD2 (6 bases). There are 14 residues in the CDR3. The germline CDR1 and CDR2 sequences are SGHAT and FQDESV (reference sequence). The V gene lost 5 bases and the J gene lost 4 bases, with 15 bases spanning the gap. CDR3 DNA: TGTGCCAGCAGCGGAACCGGGACTTTTTACGAGCAGTACTTC. Amino acid sequence: CASSGTGTFYEQYF.

This clonotype was picked up a small number of times. The V gene is TRBV29-1, the J gene TRBJ2-7; D perhaps matches TRBD2 (6 bases). This CDR3 is built from 13 residues. Germline CDR1 SQVTM, CDR2 ANQGSEA. V shed 6 bases and J shed 1 base, with 13 bases lying between them. The CDR3 loop is CSVSSGVSYEQYF. CDR3 sequence (DNA): TGCAGCGTCTCATCGGGGGTTTCCTACGAGCAGTACTTC.

The chain is built from TRBV20-1 and TRBJ2-7; a weak D match, TRBD1 (6 bases). CDR1 is DFQATT and CDR2 is SNEGSKA in the germline V gene (reference sequence). V dropped 3 bases and J dropped 4 bases, with 19 bases sitting between them. The CDR3 contains 15 residues. The DNA of the CDR3 is TGCAGTGCTAGCCCCAACCTAGGGGGTACTTACGAGCAGTACTTC. This sequence encodes CSASPNLGGTYEQYF.

The CDR3 DNA follows: TGTGCCAGCAGAAGGACAGGGGGCCAACCCGGGGAGCTGTTTTTT. It codes for CASRRTGGQPGELFF. This chain connects TRBV27 to TRBJ2-2; 11 nucleotides align to TRBD1. Per germline, CDR1 MNHEY and CDR2 SMNVEV (reference sequence). The CDR3 sequence is 15 residues long. Losses at the gene ends were 6 bases for V and 6 bases for J; bases not matched to a gene: 6.

CDR3 sequence: CASSLEVGEVGNQPQHF. As DNA, the CDR3 is TGTGCCAGCAGCTTAGAAGTCGGCGAGGTCGGGAATCAGCCCCAGCATTTT. The chain recombines TRBV7-6 with TRBJ1-5, with D uncertain. Germline CDR1 reads SGHVS; CDR2 reads FNYEAQ. The CDR3 is made up of 17 amino acids. Trimming pared 1 base from V and 4 bases from J, leaving 17 bases between.

This clonotype was observed a few times. In DNA, the CDR3 is TGCGCCAGCAGCCGATGGGACCTCTTTCAAGAGACCCAGTACTTC. Protein: CASSRWDLFQETQYF. The chain uses TRBV5-1 and TRBJ2-5; D may match TRBD1 or TRBD2 (5 bases each). The CDR3 covers 15 residues. Germline V gives CDR1 SGHRS, CDR2 YFSETQ. Between the trimmed V and J ends, which lost 4 bases and 2 bases, there was a span of 15 bases.

This chain joins TRBV7-8 and TRBJ2-1, with D unclear. Trimming removed 3 bases at V and 4 bases at J, with 4 bases between. This CDR3 has 12 amino acids. Germline V gene data show CDR1 as SGHVS and CDR2 as FQNEAQ. The CDR3 spells CASSFAYNEQFF. The CDR3 DNA follows: TGTGCCAGCAGCTTCGCGTACAATGAGCAGTTCTTC.

This chain uses TRBV28 with TRBJ1-6; 7 nucleotides align to TRBD1. This CDR3 region has 14 residues. The germline V gene encodes CDR1 MDHEN and CDR2 SYDVKM. J lost 6 bases, V lost 8 bases, and 7 bases had no gene match. CDR3: CASGQEVRNSPLHF. As DNA, the CDR3 is TGTGCCAGCGGACAGGAGGTCCGTAATTCACCCCTCCACTTT.

V and J are TRBV6-2 or TRBV6-3 and TRBJ2-3, with a weak D call TRBD2 (6 bases). CDR3 size: 14 residues. The germline V gene encodes CDR1 MNHEY and CDR2 SVGEGT. Trimming left V 5 bases short and J 0 bases short, with 9 bases between. CDR3 nucleotide sequence: TGTGCCAGCAGTCGACTAGGAAGCACAGATACGCAGTATTTT. Translating gives CASSRLGSTDTQYF.

The CDR3 bases are TGTGCCCACGGGGGAGGGCAGCTTGGCTACACCTTC. Translating gives CAHGGGQLGYTF. V usage is TRBV28 and J usage is TRBJ1-2; D perhaps matches TRBD1 (5 bases). The CDR3 length is 12 residues. V shed 11 bases and J shed 7 bases, with 17 bases lying between them. Germline V CDR1 and CDR2: MDHEN, SYDVKM.

V and J are TRBV7-9 and TRBJ2-1; 7 nucleotides agree with TRBD1. The CDR3 has 12 amino acids. Trimming at V came to 7 bases and at J to 8 bases, leaving 5 bases not matched to a gene. Germline values: CDR1 SEHNR, CDR2 FQNEAQ (reference sequence). The CDR3 nucleotides are TGTGCCAGCAACAGGGGAGTAGATGAGCAGTTCTTC. Translation gives CASNRGVDEQFF.

This chain joins TRBV28 and TRBJ1-5, with D possibly matching TRBD1 (5 bases). Trimming left V 2 bases short and J 9 bases short, with 14 bases between. The CDR3 contains 14 residues. Germline CDR1 is MDHEN and CDR2 is SYDVKM. The DNA of the CDR3 is TGTGCCAGCAGTTTACGACAGCGCCCATGGCCCCAGCATTTT. Residues: CASSLRQRPWPQHF.

The rearrangement joins TRBV10-3 to TRBJ2-2; D call uncertain. Germline assignment: CDR1 ENHRY and CDR2 SYGVKD. The CDR3 has 15 residues. Trimming removed 6 bases at V and 4 bases at J, with 15 bases between. CDR3 DNA: TGTGCCATCAGGCCCACTTGGGGAATCACCGGGGAGCTGTTTTTT. Translating gives CAIRPTWGITGELFF.

The chain recombines TRBV20-1 with TRBJ1-1, with TRBD1 as a possible D gene (5 bases). The CDR3 sequence is 15 residues long. Germline loops: CDR1 DFQATT, CDR2 SNEGSKA (reference sequence). The germline V and J ends were trimmed by 0 bases and 0 bases, with 11 bases remaining between them. Here the CDR3 reads CSARDAQGLNTEAFF. CDR3 nucleotides: TGCAGTGCTAGAGATGCGCAGGGATTGAACACTGAAGCTTTCTTT.

This clonotype has at least ten counts. The chain employs TRBV4-3 and TRBJ1-6; D perhaps matches TRBD1 (6 bases). This CDR3 is built from 14 residues. Looked up from germline, CDR1 is LGHNA and CDR2 is YSLEER. With 4 bases removed from V and 7 bases from J, the gap between germline ends came to 11 bases. The CDR3 DNA reads as TGCGCCAGCAGCCTTCTCAGGGGAAATTCACCCCTCCACTTT. Amino acids: CASSLLRGNSPLHF.

The chain has TRBV20-1 and TRBJ2-5; weak D call: TRBD1 (5 bases). CDR3 size: 16 residues. V dropped 5 bases and J dropped 1 base, with 20 bases sitting between them. Germline V gives CDR1 DFQATT, CDR2 SNEGSKA (reference sequence). CDR3 sequence reads: CSARARAGAFQETQYF. DNA for the CDR3: TGCAGTGCTCGCGCCCGGGCTGGGGCTTTCCAAGAGACCCAGTACTTC.

This rearrangement joins TRBV2 to TRBJ2-1, with D tentatively TRBD1 (5 bases). This CDR3 region has 14 residues. CDR1 and CDR2 from the germline V gene are SNHLY and FYNNEI. V was pared by 10 bases and J by 2 bases, with 15 bases between. Here the CDR3 DNA reads TGTGCCAACACAAGGGGTAATCCCTACAATGAGCAGTTCTTC. This codes for CANTRGNPYNEQFF.

This clonotype has only a few counts. V is TRBV4-3 and J is TRBJ2-2; TRBD1 aligns across 8 bases. The CDR3 length is 18 residues. Per the germline V gene, CDR1 is LGHNA and CDR2 is YSLEER. The trim removed 4 bases at V and 2 bases at J, leaving 12 bases unmatched. In DNA form, the CDR3 reads TGCGCCAGCAGCCTATTACATGGACAGGGAACCAACACCGGGGAGCTGTTTTTT. It translates to CASSLLHGQGTNTGELFF.

This clonotype has more than one count but fewer than ten. The V gene is TRBV5-1, the J gene TRBJ2-3, with D hard to call. The germline V gene has CDR1 SGHRS and CDR2 YFSETQ. The ends were cut back, 0 bases at V and 6 bases at J, with 5 bases in the middle. There are 12 residues in the CDR3. CDR3 residues: CASSLEDDTQYF. In DNA, the CDR3 is TGCGCCAGCAGCTTGGAGGACGATACGCAGTATTTT. Full variable domain (remainder filled in from reference TRBV5-1 and TRBJ2-3): KAGVTQTPRYLIKTRGQQVTLSCSPISGHRSVSWYQQTPGQGLQFLFEYFSETQRNKGNFPGRFSGRQFSNSRSEMNVSTLELGDSALYLCASSLEDDTQYFGPGTRLTVL.

This clonotype has only a few counts. V and J are TRBV9 and TRBJ2-5; a possible D gene is TRBD1 (6 bases). CDR3 length: 14 amino acids. Germline CDR1 reads SGDLS; CDR2 reads YYNGEE. Trimming pared 3 bases from V and 2 bases from J, leaving 11 bases between. The CDR3 nucleotides are TGTGCCAGCAGCGGCCGACAGGCTCAAGAGACCCAGTACTTC. Amino acid sequence: CASSGRQAQETQYF.

This clonotype was counted a few times. The V and J genes are TRBV28 and TRBJ1-5; tentatively, D is TRBD1 (5 bases). With 2 bases removed from V and 3 bases from J, the gap between germline ends came to 11 bases. Germline loops: CDR1 MDHEN, CDR2 SYDVKM. The CDR3 has 15 residues. The CDR3: CASSLGGADNQPQHF. In nucleotides, the CDR3 is TGTGCCAGCAGTTTAGGAGGGGCGGACAATCAGCCCCAGCATTTT.

The chain has TRBV27 and TRBJ1-2; D may be TRBD1 (6 bases). Trimming removed 6 bases at V and 6 bases at J, with 20 bases between. CDR3 size: 15 residues. In germline, CDR1 is MNHEY, CDR2 SMNVEV (reference sequence). The CDR3, as DNA: TGTGCCAGCAGCCGGAGCGGACAGAGAAGTGATGGCTACACCTTC. It is translated as CASSRSGQRSDGYTF.